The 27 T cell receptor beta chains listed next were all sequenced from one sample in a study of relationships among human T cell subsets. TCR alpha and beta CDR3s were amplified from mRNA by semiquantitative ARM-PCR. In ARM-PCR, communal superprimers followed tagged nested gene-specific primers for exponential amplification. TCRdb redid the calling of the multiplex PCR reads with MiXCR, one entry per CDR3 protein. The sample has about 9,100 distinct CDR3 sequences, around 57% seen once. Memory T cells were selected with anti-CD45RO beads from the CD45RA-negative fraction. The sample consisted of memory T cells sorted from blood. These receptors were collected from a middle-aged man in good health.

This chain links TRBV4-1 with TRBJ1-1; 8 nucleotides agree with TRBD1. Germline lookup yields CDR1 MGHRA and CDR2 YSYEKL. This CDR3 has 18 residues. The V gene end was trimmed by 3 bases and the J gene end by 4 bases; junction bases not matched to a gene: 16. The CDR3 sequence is CASSQGTTGVGYRTEAFF. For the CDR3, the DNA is TGCGCCAGCAGCCAGGGAACGACAGGGGTAGGATATCGCACTGAAGCTTTCTTT.

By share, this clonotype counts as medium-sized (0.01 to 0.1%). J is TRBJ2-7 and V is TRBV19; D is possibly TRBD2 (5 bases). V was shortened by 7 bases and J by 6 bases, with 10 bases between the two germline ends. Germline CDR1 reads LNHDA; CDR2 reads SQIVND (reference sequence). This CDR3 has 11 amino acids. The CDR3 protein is CASMGSGEQYF. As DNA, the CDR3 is TGTGCCAGTATGGGGAGTGGCGAGCAGTACTTC.

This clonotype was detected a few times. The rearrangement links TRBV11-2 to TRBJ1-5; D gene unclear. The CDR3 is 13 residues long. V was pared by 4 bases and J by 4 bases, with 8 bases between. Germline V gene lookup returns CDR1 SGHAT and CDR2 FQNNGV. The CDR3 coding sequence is TGTGCCAGCAGCTGGCAGGAGAATCAGCCCCAGCATTTT. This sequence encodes CASSWQENQPQHF.

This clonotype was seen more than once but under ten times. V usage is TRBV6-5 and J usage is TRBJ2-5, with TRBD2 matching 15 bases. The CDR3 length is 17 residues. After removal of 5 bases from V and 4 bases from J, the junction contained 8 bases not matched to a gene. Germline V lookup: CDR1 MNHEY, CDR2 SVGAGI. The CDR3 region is CASSPRTSGRVRETQYF. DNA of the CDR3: TGTGCCAGCAGTCCCCGGACTAGCGGGAGGGTGCGAGAGACCCAGTACTTC.

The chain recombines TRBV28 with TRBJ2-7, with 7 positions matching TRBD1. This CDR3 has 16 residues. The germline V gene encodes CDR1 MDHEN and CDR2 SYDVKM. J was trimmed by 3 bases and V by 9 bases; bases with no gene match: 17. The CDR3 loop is CASPPPGTAGLYEQYF. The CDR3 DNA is TGTGCCAGTCCGCCTCCCGGGACAGCAGGCCTCTACGAGCAGTACTTC.

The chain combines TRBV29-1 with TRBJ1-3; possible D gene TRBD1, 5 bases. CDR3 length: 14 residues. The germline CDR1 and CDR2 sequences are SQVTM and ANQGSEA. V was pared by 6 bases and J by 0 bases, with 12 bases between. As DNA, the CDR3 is TGCAGCGTAACGGGACGGTCCTCTGGAAACACCATATATTTT. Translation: CSVTGRSSGNTIYF.

CDR3 sequence reads: CASSLSRDPGRTQYF. In DNA, the CDR3 is TGTGCCAGCAGTTTGAGTAGAGACCCCGGAAGGACCCAGTACTTC. V is TRBV28 and J is TRBJ2-5, with D hard to call. The CDR3 extends over 15 amino acids. V was pared by 3 bases and J by 7 bases, with 18 bases between. Germline V gene data show CDR1 as MDHEN and CDR2 as SYDVKM. The full variable domain, completed using reference TRBV28 and TRBJ2-5, is DVKVTQSSRYLVKRTGEKVFLECVQDMDHENMFWYRQDPGLGLRLIYFSYDVKMKEKGDIPEGYSVSREKKERFSLILESASTNQTSMYLCASSLSRDPGRTQYFGPGTRLLVL.

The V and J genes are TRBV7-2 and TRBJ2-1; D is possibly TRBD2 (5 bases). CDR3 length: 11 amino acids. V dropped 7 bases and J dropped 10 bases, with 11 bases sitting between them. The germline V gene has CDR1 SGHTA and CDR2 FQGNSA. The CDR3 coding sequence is TGTGCCAGCACCCCGGACTCAGAGCAGTTCTTC. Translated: CASTPDSEQFF.

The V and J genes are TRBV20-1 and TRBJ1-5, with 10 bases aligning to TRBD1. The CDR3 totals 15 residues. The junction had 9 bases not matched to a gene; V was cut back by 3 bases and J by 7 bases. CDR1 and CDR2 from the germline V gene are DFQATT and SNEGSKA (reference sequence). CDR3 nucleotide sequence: TGCAGTGCTAGGGGACAGGGGACGATCAGCCAGCCCCAGCATTTT. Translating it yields CSARGQGTISQPQHF.

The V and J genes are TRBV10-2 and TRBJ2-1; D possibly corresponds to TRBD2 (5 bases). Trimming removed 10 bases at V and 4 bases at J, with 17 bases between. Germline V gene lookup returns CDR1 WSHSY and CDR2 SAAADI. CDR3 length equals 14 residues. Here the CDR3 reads CATHGAGLYNEQFF. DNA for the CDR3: TGCGCCACACACGGCGCAGGACTTTACAATGAGCAGTTCTTC.

The CDR3 loop reads CASSRPSNTEAFF. Written as DNA, the CDR3 is TGTGCCAGCAGCCGACCATCGAACACTGAAGCTTTCTTT. This chain connects TRBV12-3 or TRBV12-4 to TRBJ1-1, with D unresolved. V was cut by 6 bases and J by 1 base, with 9 bases left in between. This CDR3 is built from 13 residues.

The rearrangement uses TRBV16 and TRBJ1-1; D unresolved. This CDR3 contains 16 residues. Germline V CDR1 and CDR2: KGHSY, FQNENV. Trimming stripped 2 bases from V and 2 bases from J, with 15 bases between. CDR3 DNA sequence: TGTGCCAGCAGCCAAGGAATGTTGGGGATCAACACTGAAGCTTTCTTT. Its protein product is CASSQGMLGINTEAFF. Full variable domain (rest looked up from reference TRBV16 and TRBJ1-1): GEEVAQTPKHLVRGEGQKAKLYCAPIKGHSYVFWYQQVLKNEFKFLISFQNENVFDETGMPKERFSAKCLPNSPCSLEIQATKLEDSAVYFCASSQGMLGINTEAFFGQGTRLTVV.

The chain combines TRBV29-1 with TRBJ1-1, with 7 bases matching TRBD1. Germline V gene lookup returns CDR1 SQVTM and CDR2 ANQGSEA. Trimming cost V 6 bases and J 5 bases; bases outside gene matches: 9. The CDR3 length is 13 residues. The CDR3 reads CSVRPQGGTEAFF. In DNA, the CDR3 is TGCAGCGTGAGACCCCAGGGGGGGACTGAAGCTTTCTTT.

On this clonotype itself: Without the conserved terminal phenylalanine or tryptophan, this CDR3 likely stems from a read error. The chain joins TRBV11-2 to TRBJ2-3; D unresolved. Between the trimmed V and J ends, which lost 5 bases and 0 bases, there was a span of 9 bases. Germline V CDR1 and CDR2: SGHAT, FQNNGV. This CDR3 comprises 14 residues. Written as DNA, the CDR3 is TGTGCCAGCAGCCGGGCTGGTAGCACAGATACGCAGTATGTT. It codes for CASSRAGSTDTQYV.

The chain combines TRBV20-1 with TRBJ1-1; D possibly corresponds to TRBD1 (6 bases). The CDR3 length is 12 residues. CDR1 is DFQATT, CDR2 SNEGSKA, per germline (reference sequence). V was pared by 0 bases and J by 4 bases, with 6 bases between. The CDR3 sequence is CSAREGGTEAFF. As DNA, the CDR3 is TGCAGTGCTAGAGAAGGGGGCACTGAAGCTTTCTTT.

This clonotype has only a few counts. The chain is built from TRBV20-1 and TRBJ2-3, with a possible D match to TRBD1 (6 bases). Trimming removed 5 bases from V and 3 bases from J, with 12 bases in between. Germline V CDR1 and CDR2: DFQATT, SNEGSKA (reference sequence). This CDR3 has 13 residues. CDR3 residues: CSAYPTGTDTQYF. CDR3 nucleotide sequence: TGCAGTGCTTATCCTACAGGGACAGATACGCAGTATTTT.

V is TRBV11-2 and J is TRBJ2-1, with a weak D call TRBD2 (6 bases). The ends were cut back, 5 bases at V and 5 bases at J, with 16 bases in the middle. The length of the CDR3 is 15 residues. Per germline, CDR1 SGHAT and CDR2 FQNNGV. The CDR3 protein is CASSTRSREDNEQFF. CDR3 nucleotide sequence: TGTGCCAGCAGCACCAGGAGCAGGGAGGACAATGAGCAGTTCTTC.

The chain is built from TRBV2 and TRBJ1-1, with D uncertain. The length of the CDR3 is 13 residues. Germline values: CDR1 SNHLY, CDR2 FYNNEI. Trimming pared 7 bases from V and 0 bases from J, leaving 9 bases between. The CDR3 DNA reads TGTGCCAGCACCGCGGAACTGAACACTGAAGCTTTCTTT. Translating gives CASTAELNTEAFF.

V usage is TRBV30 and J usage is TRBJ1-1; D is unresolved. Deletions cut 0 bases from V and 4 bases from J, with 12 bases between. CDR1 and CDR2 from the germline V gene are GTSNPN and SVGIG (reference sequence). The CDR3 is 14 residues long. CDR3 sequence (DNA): TGTGCCTGGAGTGTACTAGGCGGGGTCACTGAAGCTTTCTTT. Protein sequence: CAWSVLGGVTEAFF.

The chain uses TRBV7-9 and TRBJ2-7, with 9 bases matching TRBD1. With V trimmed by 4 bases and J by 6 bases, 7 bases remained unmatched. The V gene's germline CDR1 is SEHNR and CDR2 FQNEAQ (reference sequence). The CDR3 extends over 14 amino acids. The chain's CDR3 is CASSSKGQGVEQYF. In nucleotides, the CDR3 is TGTGCCAGCAGCTCCAAGGGACAGGGTGTCGAGCAGTACTTC.

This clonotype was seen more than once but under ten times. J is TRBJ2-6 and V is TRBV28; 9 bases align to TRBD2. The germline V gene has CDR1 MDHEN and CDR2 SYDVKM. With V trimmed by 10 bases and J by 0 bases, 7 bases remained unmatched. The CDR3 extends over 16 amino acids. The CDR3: CATKLAGYSGANVLTF. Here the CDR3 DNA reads TGTGCCACAAAACTAGCGGGCTACTCTGGGGCCAACGTCCTGACTTTC.

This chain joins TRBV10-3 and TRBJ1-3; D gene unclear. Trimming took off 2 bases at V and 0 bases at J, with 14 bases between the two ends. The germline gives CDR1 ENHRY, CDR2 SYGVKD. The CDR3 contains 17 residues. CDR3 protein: CAISEGVGRSSGNTIYF. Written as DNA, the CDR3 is TGTGCCATCAGTGAGGGGGTTGGTCGGAGCTCTGGAAACACCATATATTTT.

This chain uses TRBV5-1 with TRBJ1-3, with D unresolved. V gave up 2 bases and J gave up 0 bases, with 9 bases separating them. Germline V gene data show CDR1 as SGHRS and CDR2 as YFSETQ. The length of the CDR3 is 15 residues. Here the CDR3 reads CASSFGSSSGNTIYF. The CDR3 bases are TGCGCCAGCAGCTTCGGGAGCAGCTCTGGAAACACCATATATTTT.

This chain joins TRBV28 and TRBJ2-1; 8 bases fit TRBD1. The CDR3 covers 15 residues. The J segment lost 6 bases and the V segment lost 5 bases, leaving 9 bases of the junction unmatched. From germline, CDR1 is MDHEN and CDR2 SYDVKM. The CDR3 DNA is TGTGCCAGCAGTCCTTGGACAGGGATTGGCAATGAGCAGTTCTTC. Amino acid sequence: CASSPWTGIGNEQFF. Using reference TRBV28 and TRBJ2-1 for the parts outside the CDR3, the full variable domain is DVKVTQSSRYLVKRTGEKVFLECVQDMDHENMFWYRQDPGLGLRLIYFSYDVKMKEKGDIPEGYSVSREKKERFSLILESASTNQTSMYLCASSPWTGIGNEQFFGPGTRLTVL.

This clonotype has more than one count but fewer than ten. CDR3 region: CSLFVNTEAFF. The CDR3 bases are TGCAGCCTCTTTGTAAACACTGAAGCTTTCTTT. V gene TRBV29-1 combines with J gene TRBJ1-1; no clear D. Trimming cost V 8 bases and J 2 bases, with 9 bases left between them. The germline CDR1 and CDR2 sequences are SQVTM and ANQGSEA. The CDR3 loop spans 11 amino acids.

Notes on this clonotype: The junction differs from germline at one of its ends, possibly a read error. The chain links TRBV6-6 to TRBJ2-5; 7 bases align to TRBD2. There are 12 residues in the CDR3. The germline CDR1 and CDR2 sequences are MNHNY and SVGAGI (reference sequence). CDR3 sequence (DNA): TGTGCCAGCAGTGATGATTATAGCGGGCAAGGCTTC. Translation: CASSDDYSGQGF.

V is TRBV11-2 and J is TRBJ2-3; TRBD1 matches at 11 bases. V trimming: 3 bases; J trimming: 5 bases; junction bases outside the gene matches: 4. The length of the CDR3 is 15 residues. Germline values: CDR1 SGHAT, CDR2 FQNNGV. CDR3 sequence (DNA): TGTGCCAGCAGCTTTCGGGACAGGGGGAAAGATACGCAGTATTTT. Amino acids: CASSFRDRGKDTQYF.